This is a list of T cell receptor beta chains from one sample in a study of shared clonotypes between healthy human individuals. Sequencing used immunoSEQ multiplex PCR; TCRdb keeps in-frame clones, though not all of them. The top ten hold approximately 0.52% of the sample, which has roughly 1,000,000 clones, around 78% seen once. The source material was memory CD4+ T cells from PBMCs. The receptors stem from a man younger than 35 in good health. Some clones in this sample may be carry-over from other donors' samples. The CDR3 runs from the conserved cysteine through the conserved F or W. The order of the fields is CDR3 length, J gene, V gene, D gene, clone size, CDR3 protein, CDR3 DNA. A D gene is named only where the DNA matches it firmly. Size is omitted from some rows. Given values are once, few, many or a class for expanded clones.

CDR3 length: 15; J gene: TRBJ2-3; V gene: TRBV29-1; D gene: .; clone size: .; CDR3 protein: CSVENPSQRGDTQYF; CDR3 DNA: TGCAGCGTTGAAAATCCTAGCCAGCGCGGAGATACGCAGTATTTT
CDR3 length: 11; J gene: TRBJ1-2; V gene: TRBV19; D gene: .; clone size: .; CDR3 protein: CASGQNYGYTF; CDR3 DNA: TGTGCCAGCGGACAGAACTATGGCTACACCTTC
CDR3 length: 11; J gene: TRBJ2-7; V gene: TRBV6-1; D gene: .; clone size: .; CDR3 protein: CASLRAYEQYF; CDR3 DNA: TGTGCCAGCCTCAGGGCCTACGAGCAGTACTTC
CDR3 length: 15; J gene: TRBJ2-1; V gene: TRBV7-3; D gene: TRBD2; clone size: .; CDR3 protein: CASSLSGGRYGEQFF; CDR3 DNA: TGTGCCAGCAGCTTAAGTGGCGGGAGGTATGGTGAGCAGTTCTTC
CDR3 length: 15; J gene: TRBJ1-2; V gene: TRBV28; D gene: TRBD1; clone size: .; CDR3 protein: CASSLNDRGLYGYTF; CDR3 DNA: TGTGCCAGCAGTTTAAACGACAGGGGCCTCTATGGCTACACCTTC
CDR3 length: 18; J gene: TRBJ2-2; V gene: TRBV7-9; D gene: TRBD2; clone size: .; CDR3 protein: CASSLGVAGTTNTGELFF; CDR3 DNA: TGTGCCAGCAGCCTGGGGGTAGCGGGGACTACGAACACCGGGGAGCTGTTTTTT
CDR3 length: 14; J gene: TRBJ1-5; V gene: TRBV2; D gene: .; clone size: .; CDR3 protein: CASSDRTHGQPQHF; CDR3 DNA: TGTGCCAGCAGTGATCGTACCCACGGCCAGCCCCAGCATTTT
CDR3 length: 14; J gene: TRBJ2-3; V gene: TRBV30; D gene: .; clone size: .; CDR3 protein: CASGGGRFTDTQYF; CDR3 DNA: TGTGCCTCAGGGGGCGGGAGATTCACAGATACGCAGTATTTT
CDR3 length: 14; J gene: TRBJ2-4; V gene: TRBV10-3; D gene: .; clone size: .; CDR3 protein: CAIVGAEAKNIQYF; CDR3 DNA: TGTGCCATCGTAGGTGCGGAAGCCAAAAACATTCAGTACTTC
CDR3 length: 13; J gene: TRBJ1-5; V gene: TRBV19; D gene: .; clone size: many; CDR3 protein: CASGSFSNQPQHF; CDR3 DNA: TGTGCCAGTGGATCCTTCAGCAATCAGCCCCAGCATTTT
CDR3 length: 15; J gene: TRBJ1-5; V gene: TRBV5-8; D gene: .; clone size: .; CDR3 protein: CANSLAGWGNQPQHF; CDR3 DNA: TGTGCCAACAGCTTGGCTGGGTGGGGCAATCAGCCCCAGCATTTT
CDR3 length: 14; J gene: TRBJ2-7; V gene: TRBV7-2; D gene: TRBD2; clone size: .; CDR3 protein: CASSLVSGRYEQYF; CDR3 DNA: TGTGCCAGCAGCTTAGTAAGCGGGAGGTACGAGCAGTACTTC
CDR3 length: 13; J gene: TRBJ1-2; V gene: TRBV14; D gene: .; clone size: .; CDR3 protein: CASSQERGSGYTF; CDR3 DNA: TGTGCCAGCAGCCAAGAACGGGGATCCGGCTACACCTTC
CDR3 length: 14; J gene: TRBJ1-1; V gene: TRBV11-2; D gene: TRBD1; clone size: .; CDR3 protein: CASRSGTVNTEAFF; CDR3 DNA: TGTGCCAGCAGATCCGGGACAGTGAACACTGAAGCTTTCTTT
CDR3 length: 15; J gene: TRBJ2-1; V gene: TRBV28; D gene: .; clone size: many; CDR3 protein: CASSLSGTITVGQFF; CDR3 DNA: TGTGCCAGCAGTTTATCCGGGACAATTACAGTGGGGCAGTTCTTC
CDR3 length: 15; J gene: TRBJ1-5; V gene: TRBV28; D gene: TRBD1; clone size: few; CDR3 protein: CASRAGQGRNQPQHF; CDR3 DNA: TGTGCCAGCAGGGCCGGACAGGGCCGCAATCAGCCCCAGCATTTT
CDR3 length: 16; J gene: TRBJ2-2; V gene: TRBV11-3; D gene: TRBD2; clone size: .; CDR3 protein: CASSYGSGANTGELFF; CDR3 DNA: TGTGCCAGCAGCTACGGTAGCGGGGCGAACACCGGGGAGCTGTTTTTT
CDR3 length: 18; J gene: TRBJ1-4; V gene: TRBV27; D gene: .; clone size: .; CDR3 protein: CASSRLPGPVESNEKLFF; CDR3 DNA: TGTGCCAGCAGTCGCCTCCCAGGGCCTGTAGAGTCTAATGAAAAACTGTTTTTT
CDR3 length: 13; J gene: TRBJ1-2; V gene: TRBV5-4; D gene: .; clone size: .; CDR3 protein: CASSPKNSYGYTF; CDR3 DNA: TGTGCCAGCAGCCCTAAAAACAGCTATGGCTACACCTTC
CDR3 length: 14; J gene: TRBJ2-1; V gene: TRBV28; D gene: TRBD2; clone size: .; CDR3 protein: CASSDNSGINEQFF; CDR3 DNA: TGTGCCAGCAGTGATAATAGCGGGATAAATGAGCAGTTCTTC
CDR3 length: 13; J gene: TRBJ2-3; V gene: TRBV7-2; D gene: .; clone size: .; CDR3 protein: CASSPRGSNTQYF; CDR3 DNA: TGTGCCAGCAGCCCCCGGGGGAGTAATACGCAGTATTTT
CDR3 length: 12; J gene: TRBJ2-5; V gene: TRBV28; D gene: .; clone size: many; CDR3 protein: CASRPAGETQYF; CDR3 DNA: TGTGCCAGCAGACCCGCCGGGGAGACCCAGTACTTC
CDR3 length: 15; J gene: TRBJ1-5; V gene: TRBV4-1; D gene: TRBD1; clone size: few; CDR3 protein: CASSQGTGGNQPQHF; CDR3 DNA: TGCGCCAGCAGCCAGGGGACAGGGGGAAATCAGCCCCAGCATTTT
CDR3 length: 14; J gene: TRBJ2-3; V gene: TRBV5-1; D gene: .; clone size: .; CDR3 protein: CASSLDLKSYTQYF; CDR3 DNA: TGCGCCAGCAGCTTGGACCTGAAGTCTTATACGCAGTATTTT
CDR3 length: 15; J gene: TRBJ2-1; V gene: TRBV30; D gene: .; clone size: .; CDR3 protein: CAWNNLPSGKQVQFF; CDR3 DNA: TGTGCCTGGAATAACCTCCCCTCGGGTAAGCAGGTGCAGTTCTTC
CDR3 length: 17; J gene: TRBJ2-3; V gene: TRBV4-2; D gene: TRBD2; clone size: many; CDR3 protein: CASSQDGTSGRSDTQYF; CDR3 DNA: TGTGCCAGCAGCCAAGACGGAACTAGCGGGAGATCAGATACGCAGTATTTT
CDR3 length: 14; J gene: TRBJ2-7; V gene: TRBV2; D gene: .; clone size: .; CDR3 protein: CASSPKLSSYEQYF; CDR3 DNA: TGTGCCAGCAGCCCCAAGCTAAGCTCCTACGAGCAGTACTTC
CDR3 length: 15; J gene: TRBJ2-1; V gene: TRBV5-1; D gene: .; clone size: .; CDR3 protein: CASSLESGLYNEQFF; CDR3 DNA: TGCGCCAGCAGCTTGGAAAGCGGCCTGTACAATGAGCAGTTCTTC
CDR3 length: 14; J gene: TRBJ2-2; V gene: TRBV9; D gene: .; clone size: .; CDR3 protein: CASSASSDTGELFF; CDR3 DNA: TGTGCCAGCAGCGCAAGTAGTGACACCGGGGAGCTGTTTTTT
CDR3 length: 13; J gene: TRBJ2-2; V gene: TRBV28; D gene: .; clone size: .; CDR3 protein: CASSMIATGELFF; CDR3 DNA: TGTGCCAGCAGCATGATAGCCACCGGGGAGCTGTTTTTT
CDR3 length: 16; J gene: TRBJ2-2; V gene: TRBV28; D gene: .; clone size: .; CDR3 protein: CASSLTFGANTGELFF; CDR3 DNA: TGTGCCAGCAGTTTGACGTTTGGAGCAAACACCGGGGAGCTGTTTTTT
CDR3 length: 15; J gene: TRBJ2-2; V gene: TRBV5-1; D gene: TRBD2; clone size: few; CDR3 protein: CASSWLAGNTGELFF; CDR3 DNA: TGCGCCAGCAGCTGGCTAGCGGGAAACACCGGGGAGCTGTTTTTT
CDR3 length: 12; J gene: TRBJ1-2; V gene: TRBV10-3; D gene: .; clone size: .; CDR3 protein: CAISEQSYGYTF; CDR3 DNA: TGTGCCATCAGTGAGCAGTCCTATGGCTACACCTTC
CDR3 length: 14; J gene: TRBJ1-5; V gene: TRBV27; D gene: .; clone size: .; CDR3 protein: CASSYRGSNQPQHF; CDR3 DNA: TGTGCCAGCAGTTACCGGGGGAGCAATCAGCCCCAGCATTTT
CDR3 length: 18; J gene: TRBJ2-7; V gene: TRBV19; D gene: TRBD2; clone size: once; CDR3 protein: CASSIGHPFAGGPREQYF; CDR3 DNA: TGTGCCAGTAGTATAGGACACCCCTTTGCGGGAGGGCCGCGCGAGCAGTACTTC
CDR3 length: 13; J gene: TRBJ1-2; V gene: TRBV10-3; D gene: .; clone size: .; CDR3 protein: CAISAGANYGYTF; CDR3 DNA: TGTGCCATCAGTGCTGGGGCAAACTATGGCTACACCTTC
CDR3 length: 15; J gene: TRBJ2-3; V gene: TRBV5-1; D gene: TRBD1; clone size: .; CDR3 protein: CASSFQQGLTDTQYF; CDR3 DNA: TGCGCCAGCAGCTTCCAACAGGGGCTTACAGATACGCAGTATTTT
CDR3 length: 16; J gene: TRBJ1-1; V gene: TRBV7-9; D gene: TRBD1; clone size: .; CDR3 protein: CASSFPQGARNTEAFF; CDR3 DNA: TGTGCCAGCAGCTTCCCACAGGGGGCAAGGAACACTGAAGCTTTCTTT
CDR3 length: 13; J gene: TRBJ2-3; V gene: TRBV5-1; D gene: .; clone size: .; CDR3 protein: CASSSEGTDTQYF; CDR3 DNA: TGCGCCAGCAGCTCGGAAGGAACAGATACGCAGTATTTT
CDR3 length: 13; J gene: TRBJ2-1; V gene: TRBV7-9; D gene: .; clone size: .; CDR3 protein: CASSLVGAGEQFF; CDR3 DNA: TGTGCCAGCAGCTTAGTAGGGGCGGGGGAGCAGTTCTTC
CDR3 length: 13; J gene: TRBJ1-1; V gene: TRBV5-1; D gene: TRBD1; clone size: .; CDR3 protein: CASSSGQHTEAFF; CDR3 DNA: TGCGCCAGCAGCTCGGGACAGCACACTGAAGCTTTCTTT
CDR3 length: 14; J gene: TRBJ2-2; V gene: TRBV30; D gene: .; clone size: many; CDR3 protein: CAWSVPPYAGELFF; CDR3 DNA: TGTGCCTGGAGTGTACCTCCGTATGCCGGGGAGCTGTTTTTT
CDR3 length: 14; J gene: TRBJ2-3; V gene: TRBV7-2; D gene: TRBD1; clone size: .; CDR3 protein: CASSQGQNTDTQYF; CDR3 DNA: TGTGCCAGCAGCCAGGGACAGAACACAGATACGCAGTATTTT
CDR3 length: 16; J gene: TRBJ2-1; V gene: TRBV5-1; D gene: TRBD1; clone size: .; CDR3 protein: CASSPGTGNSYNEQFF; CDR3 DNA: TGCGCCAGCAGCCCGGGGACAGGGAACTCCTACAATGAGCAGTTCTTC
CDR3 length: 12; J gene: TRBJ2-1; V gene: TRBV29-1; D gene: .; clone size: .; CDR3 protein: CSVARTDNEQFF; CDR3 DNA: TGCAGCGTTGCCCGGACAGACAATGAGCAGTTCTTC
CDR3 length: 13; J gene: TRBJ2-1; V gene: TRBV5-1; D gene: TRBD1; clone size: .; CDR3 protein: CASSPDRGNEQFF; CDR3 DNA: TGCGCCAGCAGCCCCGACAGGGGCAATGAGCAGTTCTTC
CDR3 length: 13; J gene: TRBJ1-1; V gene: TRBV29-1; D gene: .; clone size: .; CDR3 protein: CSVIRVENTEAFF; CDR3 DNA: TGCAGCGTTATCAGGGTCGAGAACACTGAAGCTTTCTTT
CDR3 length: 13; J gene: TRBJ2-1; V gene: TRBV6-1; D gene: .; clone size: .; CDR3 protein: CASSLTRPGEQFF; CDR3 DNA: TGTGCCAGCAGCCTGACAAGGCCCGGTGAGCAGTTCTTC
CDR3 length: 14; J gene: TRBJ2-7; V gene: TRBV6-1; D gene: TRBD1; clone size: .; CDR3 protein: CASSEVWQGDEQYF; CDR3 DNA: TGTGCCAGCAGTGAAGTTTGGCAGGGGGACGAGCAGTACTTC
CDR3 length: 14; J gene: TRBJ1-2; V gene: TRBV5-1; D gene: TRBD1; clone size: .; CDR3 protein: CASSPTDRAHGYTF; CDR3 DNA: TGCGCCAGCAGCCCGACGGACAGGGCGCATGGCTACACCTTC
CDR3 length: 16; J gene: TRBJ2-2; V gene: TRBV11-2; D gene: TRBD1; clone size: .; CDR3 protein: CASSWGTGGDTGELFF; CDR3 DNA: TGTGCCAGCAGCTGGGGGACAGGGGGCGATACCGGGGAGCTGTTTTTT
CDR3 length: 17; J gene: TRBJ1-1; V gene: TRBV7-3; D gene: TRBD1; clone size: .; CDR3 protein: CASSLVSQGQRNTEAFF; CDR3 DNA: TGTGCCAGCAGCTTAGTTTCCCAGGGACAGCGGAACACTGAAGCTTTCTTT
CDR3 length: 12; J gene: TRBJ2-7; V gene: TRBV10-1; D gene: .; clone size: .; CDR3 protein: CASSETPYEQYF; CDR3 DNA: TGCGCCAGCAGCGAGACACCCTACGAGCAGTACTTC
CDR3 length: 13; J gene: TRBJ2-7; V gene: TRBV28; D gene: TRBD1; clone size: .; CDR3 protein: CASKGQENYEQYF; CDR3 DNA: TGTGCCAGCAAAGGACAGGAGAACTACGAGCAGTACTTC
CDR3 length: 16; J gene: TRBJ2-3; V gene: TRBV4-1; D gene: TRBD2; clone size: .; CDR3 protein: CASSQRLAGDTDTQYF; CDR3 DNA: TGCGCCAGCAGCCAGCGACTAGCGGGAGACACAGATACGCAGTATTTT
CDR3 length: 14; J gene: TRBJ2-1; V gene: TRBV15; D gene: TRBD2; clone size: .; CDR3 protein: CATSSGRIDNEQFF; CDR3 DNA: TGTGCCACGTCTAGCGGGAGGATAGACAATGAGCAGTTCTTC
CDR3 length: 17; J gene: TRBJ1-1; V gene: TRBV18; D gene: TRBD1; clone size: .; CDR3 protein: CASSRFLIQGEDTEAFF; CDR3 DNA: TGTGCCAGCTCACGCTTCTTGATACAGGGGGAGGACACTGAAGCTTTCTTT